The rows below give T cell receptor beta chains drawn from one sample of a study of blood T cell repertoires in COVID-19. This table comes from immunoSEQ multiplex PCR, and its TCRdb copy is limited to in-frame clones, with some not included. The repertoire includes tens of thousands of clones, 80% to 85% of them detected once, and under 30% sits in the top ten. Material for sequencing was peripheral blood. The source of these receptors is a human donor in a cohort sampled during active COVID-19. Each CDR3 is given with its conserved first and last residue. Each record gives: clone size, V gene, D gene, J gene, CDR3 DNA, CDR3 protein. A D gene is named only where the DNA matches it firmly. The size field is filled for only some rows; it gives once, few, many or a size class.

few	TRBV6-6	TRBD2	TRBJ2-1	TGTGCCAGCAGATCTACTCTAGCGGGGGTTACCAATGAGCAGTTCTTC	CASRSTLAGVTNEQFF
once	TRBV2	.	TRBJ2-7	TGTGCCAGCAGTGTACAGGGTTACGAGCAGTACTTC	CASSVQGYEQYF
.	TRBV11-2	TRBD1	TRBJ2-2	TGTGCCAGCAGCCCAAACAGGGGGAAGTCTGGGGAGCTGTTTTTT	CASSPNRGKSGELFF
few	TRBV7-3	TRBD2	TRBJ2-3	TGTGCCAGCAGCTTAGCGGGGGGCAGCGCAGATACGCAGTATTTT	CASSLAGGSADTQYF
.	TRBV6-4	.	TRBJ2-3	TGTGCCAGCAGTGCTAGCGGCACAGATACGCAGTATTTT	CASSASGTDTQYF
.	TRBV5-1	.	TRBJ2-3	TGCGCCAGCAGCGCTTTTCAGGCAGATACGCAGTATTTT	CASSAFQADTQYF
once	TRBV10-3	TRBD2	TRBJ2-5	TGTGCCATCAGTGAGATAGGCTGGGCTAGCGGGAACGAAGGGGCCCAGTACTTC	CAISEIGWASGNEGAQYF
.	TRBV2	.	TRBJ1-2	TGTGCCAGCAGAAGGAGGGTGGCAGGTCGAACGGGCTACACCTTC	CASRRRVAGRTGYTF
.	TRBV27	.	TRBJ1-1	TGTGCCAGCAGTCCCTTGAGTAGCTCGAACACTGAAGCTTTCTTT	CASSPLSSSNTEAFF
.	TRBV29-1	.	TRBJ2-3	TGCAGCGTTGGCAGCGGGTTGTACACAGATACGCAGTATTTT	CSVGSGLYTDTQYF
.	TRBV18	.	TRBJ1-5	TGTGCCAGCTCAGCGGGACCTACTAATCAGCCCCAGCATTTT	CASSAGPTNQPQHF
.	TRBV11-2	TRBD2	TRBJ2-1	TGTGCCAGCAGCTTAGGTGGGACTAGAAGCTATGAGCAGTTCTTC	CASSLGGTRSYEQFF
.	TRBV4-1	TRBD1	TRBJ2-2	TGCGCCAGCAGCCTTCCCCCACCGGGACAGCGGCGGCCCGGGGAGCTGTTTTTT	CASSLPPPGQRRPGELFF
.	TRBV29-1	.	TRBJ1-2	TGCAGCGTTGAAGATCAGGGGCGACCTTATGGCTACACCTTC	CSVEDQGRPYGYTF
.	TRBV2	.	TRBJ2-5	TGTGCCAGCAGTCAAGCGAAGGGAATCTCGGGGGAGACCCAGTACTTC	CASSQAKGISGETQYF
.	TRBV11-2	.	TRBJ1-6	TGTGCCAGCAGCTTAGTTACAGGCTTCTCTTATAATTCACCCCTCCACTTT	CASSLVTGFSYNSPLHF
.	TRBV18	TRBD2	TRBJ2-3	TGTGCCAGCTCACCACGGACTAGCGGAACGCGGGGTACGCAGTATTTT	CASSPRTSGTRGTQYF
.	TRBV12-3/TRBV12-4	.	TRBJ1-5	TGTGCCAGCAGCCAGGGATCTGATCAGCCCCAGCATTTT	CASSQGSDQPQHF
once	TRBV6-6	.	TRBJ1-4	TGTGCCAGCAGTCAGGACAGTGCGGGTAATGAAAAACTGTTTTTT	CASSQDSAGNEKLFF
once	TRBV5-1	.	TRBJ1-2	TGCGCCAGCAGCTTCGAAACAGGGACGGGGTATGGCTACACCTTC	CASSFETGTGYGYTF
.	TRBV4-1	TRBD2	TRBJ2-1	TGCGCCAGCACACCGGGGGGGCCTGGTAATGAGCAGTTCTTC	CASTPGGPGNEQFF
.	TRBV9	TRBD2	TRBJ2-3	TGTGCCAGCAGCGTACCTAGCGGGGGGCCCACAGATACGCAGTATTTT	CASSVPSGGPTDTQYF
.	TRBV5-6	.	TRBJ1-1	TGTGCCAGCACCTTGGCGGGTCAAACTGAAGCTTTCTTT	CASTLAGQTEAFF
.	TRBV6-5	.	TRBJ2-2	TGTGCCAGCAGCAAATCGGGGACCGGGGAGCTGTTTTTT	CASSKSGTGELFF
.	TRBV3-1/TRBV3-2	.	TRBJ2-3	TGTGCCAGCAGCCAGGATCCGAGGGGGGGGTGGTCAGATACGCAGTATTTT	CASSQDPRGGWSDTQYF
.	TRBV5-4	TRBD1	TRBJ2-7	TGTGCCAGCAGCCCGGGACAGGGGATTGCAACCTACGAGCAGTACTTC	CASSPGQGIATYEQYF
.	TRBV4-1	.	TRBJ1-2	TGCGCCAGCAGCCAAGTTTCAGTGAGGGCAGGAAACTATGGCTACACCTTC	CASSQVSVRAGNYGYTF
.	TRBV13	TRBD1	TRBJ2-7	TGTGCCAGCAGCTTAGGGACAGGGGGCCCCTACGAGCAGTACTTC	CASSLGTGGPYEQYF
.	TRBV5-5	TRBD1	TRBJ1-6	TGTGCCAGCAGCTGGACAGGGGAAACCTATAATTCACCCCTCCACTTT	CASSWTGETYNSPLHF
.	TRBV11-3	.	TRBJ1-1	TGTGCCAGCAGCCCGGGGTTGAACACTGAAGCTTTCTTT	CASSPGLNTEAFF
.	TRBV19	TRBD1	TRBJ1-5	TGTGCCAGTAGTAGAGGGGGCTGGGGCAATCAGCCCCAGCATTTT	CASSRGGWGNQPQHF
.	TRBV9	TRBD1	TRBJ2-7	TGTGCCAGCAGCGTAGGGACAGGGATCTCCTACGAGCAGTACTTC	CASSVGTGISYEQYF
few	TRBV14	TRBD2	TRBJ2-6	TGTGCCAGCAGCCGGGGGGGATTTGTCTCTGGGGCCAACGTCCTGACTTTC	CASSRGGFVSGANVLTF
.	TRBV2	TRBD2	TRBJ2-1	TGTGCCAGCAGTGCGACTAGCGGTTACTACTACTCCTACAATGAGCAGTTCTTC	CASSATSGYYYSYNEQFF
once	TRBV10-3	.	TRBJ2-5	TGTGCCACGCTGGGGGCAGCCGGGACCCAGTACTTC	CATLGAAGTQYF
.	TRBV4-1	.	TRBJ2-3	TGCGCCAGCAGCCAATTTGGCGGGGACACAGATACGCAGTATTTT	CASSQFGGDTDTQYF
once	TRBV6-4	TRBD1	TRBJ1-1	TGTGCCAGCAACGAAAGCCTCGCGACAGGGGCTCACACTGAAGCTTTCTTT	CASNESLATGAHTEAFF
.	TRBV4-1	.	TRBJ1-3	TGCGCCAGCAGCCAACCCCGTGCGGGAGAGTCTGGAAACACCATATATTTT	CASSQPRAGESGNTIYF
.	TRBV9	.	TRBJ2-5	TGTGCCAGCAGCGTATGGGGCAGTGAAGAGACCCAGTACTTC	CASSVWGSEETQYF
.	TRBV11-2	TRBD2	TRBJ2-1	TGTGCCAGCAGCTGGAGGACTAGCGGGGGAGTAGTATACAATGAGCAGTTCTTC	CASSWRTSGGVVYNEQFF